This TCR beta chain came from a study of shared clonotypes between healthy human individuals (dated by TCRdb to about 2020). For context, the study as a whole: The cohort included a few men and two women between 18 and 49 years of age. Per donor, three plates each were used for CD4 naive and CD4 memory, two for CD8 naive, and one for CD8 memory. To increase sequencing depth and limit assay-specific biases, different laboratories used diverse techniques to prepare libraries and sequence TCR repertoires. Each donor's leukapheresis produced roughly between roughly 0.85 and 10 billion PBMCs. The study deeply sequenced blood TCR repertoires of five healthy adults to estimate repertoire size and the extent of clonotype sharing between individuals. What the authors observed across the whole study: Rarefaction of sorted-subset datasets indicated incomplete sequencing despite the large sequencing depth. The genetic and exposure-history diversity represented was limited by the small number of donors. Only blood was sampled, and tissue TCR repertoires likely differ from those in blood. Compared with non-shared clonotypes, clonotypes shared by all four sorted-subset donors had higher generation probabilities. Across four donors, 5% to 6% of naive CD4, around 3.5% of naive CD8, roughly 2.3% of memory CD4, and over 0.35% of memory CD8 clonotypes were shared. Estimated clonotype richness was generally larger for naive than for memory subsets. Pairwise subsampling indicated that sequencing depth was expected to affect the degree of clonotype sharing among donors.

Trimming leaves V shorter by 2 bases and J shorter by 8 bases, with the junction holding 13 bases beyond the gene matches. CDR1 and CDR2 are drawn from the germline V gene (reference sequence): SGHKS, YYEKEE. The CDR3 goes from the cysteine to the phenylalanine over 18 residues. The DNA shown is the 54-base CDR3, in frame from base 1. On this clone: What antigen it recognizes has not been identified. No base quality information exists; no much larger clone differs at one position.

Using the deep immunoSEQ assay, TCR CDR3 regions were amplified from genomic DNA by multiplex PCR. Extracted genomic DNA from each cell subset was spread evenly across all wells of several immunoSEQ 96-well plates, with each plate serving as a replicate. Each replicate PCR for sorted subsets received about 0.2 ug genomic DNA, equal to tens of thousands of T cell genomes. Purified libraries were measured with a Qubit 3.0 fluorometer, size-checked on a Bioanalyzer 2100, and measured again with the KAPA Library Quantification kit. Each immunoSEQ 96-well plate was sequenced on its own single-read 150-cycle Illumina NextSeq 550 flow cell. As for the original processing: Because only junctional sequences without quality scores were contained in the immunoSEQ output, filtering matching that applied to full-length reads could not be performed. To assign V/J genes and CDR3, sequences were annotated using PyIR, a Python wrapper for IgBLAST v1.9, with IMGT germline references. Any read was removed if the V/J assignment was weak (E-value above 1e-6), the CDR3 was missing, or the read contained stop codons, out-of-frame junctions, or ambiguous translated residues. V3J clonotypes were defined as sequences sharing an identical inferred V gene, J gene, and CDR3 amino acid sequence. The percentage overlap between two repertoires was calculated by dividing the number of shared unique clonotypes by the size of the smaller repertoire. RTK rarefaction, the Chao1 estimator, and Recon v2.1 estimates of unobserved clonotypes were used to assess repertoire richness. For all TCRbeta clonotypes obtained by the gDNA method from four donors, generation probabilities were computed with OLGA. The table was pulled from immuneACCESS by TCRdb, which kept in-frame rearrangements only. Such tables lose some clones; where checked, under half of the loss comes from unresolved V genes, and the rest has no known cause. That table furnishes V, J and clone size, whereas the DNA furnished D and trimming. For this sample the table gives around 1,100,000 clones, of which roughly 80% were detected only once. The ten most abundant clones make up 0.85% to 1% of the sample.

Healthy HIV-negative adults with no recently reported acute infections or vaccinations were included as donors. Only Caucasian adults living in Nashville, Tennessee, USA were represented among the donors. CD4+ T cells were enriched by magnetic negative selection; naive cells were then positively selected on CD45RA, and the negative fraction formed the memory subset. Blood was collected by leukapheresis, and PBMCs were isolated by Ficoll-Histopaque density gradient centrifugation and then cryopreserved in liquid nitrogen vapor phase. Analytical flow cytometry was used to check the purity and quantity of each magnetically sorted T cell population. Each sorted fraction had its genomic DNA isolated and then quantified by UV absorbance on a Nanodrop 2000c.

The TCR originated in a man aged 18 to 29 in good health. Some clones in this sample may be carry-over from other donors' samples. The chain is assembled from TRBV5-5 and TRBJ2-1; a stretch of 13 junction bases matches TRBD2. Sample: memory CD4+ T cells from PBMCs. The cell subset or site tag for this specimen amounts to: CD45RA-negative fraction. For the CDR3, the sequence is CASSLLTSGRPFSHEQFF. The DNA is as follows: TGTGCCAGCAGCTTACTGACTAGCGGGAGGCCTTTTTCTCATGAGCAGTTCTTC.